This T cell receptor beta chain emerged from a study of post-analysis software for immune sequencing data. Findings and caveats of the study: There was significantly lower normalized Chao1 diversity in multiple sclerosis patients than in controls. In patients, TRBV5-6, TRBV5-1 and TRBV20-1 belonged to five TRBV segments found more frequently than in controls.

About this clonotype itself: The antigen remains unidentified.

After removal of 5 bases from V and 4 bases from J, the junction contained 7 bases not matched to a gene. The CDR3 spans 14 residues. CDR1 is SEHNR, CDR2 FQNEAQ, per germline (reference sequence). Unique molecular identifiers had been added to the TCR beta cDNA libraries. TCRdb analysed the PCR reads with MiXCR anew, one entry per CDR3 protein. The data contain roughly 650,000 distinct CDR3 sequences, 59% of them singletons. The receptor comes from a girl aged 2 to 10 with multiple sclerosis. Source material: blood. The V call is TRBV7-9, the J call TRBJ1-2; TRBD1 matches 7 bases. DNA for the CDR3: TGTGCCAGCAGCCCGCCGACAGGGAGCTATGGCTACACCTTC. It specifies CASSPPTGSYGYTF.